A selection of T cell receptor beta chains follows, all from one sample in a study of metastatic and nonmetastatic thyroid tumors. TCRdb reprocessed the PCR reads via MiXCR. Among roughly 30,000 clones listed, less than 4% were seen once. Sequences were obtained from blood. The receptor set was obtained from a male donor with papillary thyroid cancer or a benign thyroid nodule (not recorded which). Some clones in this sample may be carry-over from other donors' samples. Each CDR3 is given without its conserved first and last residue. Fields, in order: J gene, clone size, CDR3 length, V gene, CDR3 protein. The size field is filled for only some rows; it gives once, few, many or a size class.

TRBJ2-5,many,12,TRBV6-1,ASSVGLFQETQY
TRBJ2-2,medium-sized,16,TRBV6-5,ASSYSGLALGDTGELF
TRBJ2-7,many,11,TRBV6-1,ASIGTDLNEQY
TRBJ1-4,NA,14,TRBV6-1,ASSKQTGTGLEKLF
TRBJ2-7,NA,11,TRBV6-1,ASNLRTGYEQY
TRBJ1-3,NA,11,TRBV12-3/TRBV12-4,ASGDGSGNTIY
TRBJ2-1,NA,13,TRBV28,ASSLLLGTRFEQF
TRBJ2-5,few,12,TRBV28,VSSSPQGQETQY
TRBJ2-7,many,13,TRBV5-6,ASSLRLAGTYEQY
TRBJ1-5,many,12,TRBV20-1,SAKAGASNQPQH
TRBJ2-3,few,11,TRBV5-1,ASGRAGADTQY
TRBJ1-2,many,11,TRBV18,ASTTSRGGSYT
TRBJ2-1,NA,12,TRBV29-1,SVAQLGSHNEQF
TRBJ2-3,many,13,TRBV15,ATSEGTRIPDTQY
TRBJ1-2,medium-sized,14,TRBV28,ASSLVGLGQAGGYT
TRBJ1-5,medium-sized,12,TRBV6-2/TRBV6-3,ASSQYGRNQPQH
TRBJ1-4,many,10,TRBV27,ASSPNNERLF
TRBJ2-1,medium-sized,12,TRBV5-1,ASRVVAGANEQF
TRBJ1-5,NA,11,TRBV6-2/TRBV6-3,ASIGDTGQPQH
TRBJ2-7,medium-sized,15,TRBV28,ASSLSPTGVISYEQY
TRBJ2-6,many,10,TRBV7-2,ASRPAGGVLT
TRBJ1-5,many,13,TRBV2,ASSAVVPPTGPQH
TRBJ1-1,few,15,TRBV10-3,AISGAGSSLMNTEAF
TRBJ1-5,many,11,TRBV20-1,SARRYSNQPQH
TRBJ2-2,medium-sized,12,TRBV20-1,SARPGGPTGELF
TRBJ1-3,medium-sized,12,TRBV5-1,ASSATGLGNTIY